A single sample gave rise to the 9 T cell receptor beta chains below, sequenced in a study of CD8 T cell repertoires and HIV-1 epitope variants. The repertoire was sequenced with immunoSEQ multiplex PCR; TCRdb's copy has only in-frame clones and lacks some. The table includes under 100,000 clones, approximately 70% detected once. Source material: uncultured baseline CD8+ T cells from peripheral blood mononuclear cells (PBMCs). The receptors come from a male donor with HIV.

Comment on this clone: A far larger clone is one base from this, pointing to a likely read error. This sequence joins TRBV7-2 and TRBJ2-7, with D tentatively TRBD2 (6 bases). The CDR3 covers 14 residues. Germline V gene sequence: CDR1 SGHTA, CDR2 FQGNSA. This chain's CDR3 is CASSPTGGRDERYF. The CDR3 bases are TGTGCCAGCAGCCCTACAGGCGGGCGGGACGAGCGGTACTTC.

The chain links TRBV6-5 to TRBJ2-7; no firm D call. The CDR3 has 15 amino acids. V was clipped by 3 bases and J by 4 bases, with 16 bases between them. CDR1 is MNHEY and CDR2 is SVGAGI in the germline V gene. CDR3 nucleotide sequence: TGTGCCAGCAGTTATAGGAGTGAAGGGTGGTACGAGCAGTACTTC. It translates to CASSYRSEGWYEQYF.

This clone was observed a few times. The chain uses TRBV29-1 and TRBJ2-7; D is ambiguous. The germline V gene has CDR1 SQVTM and CDR2 ANQGSEA. Trimming cost V 3 bases and J 6 bases, with 15 bases left between them. The CDR3 runs 13 residues. The CDR3 DNA is TGCAGCGTTGAGAACGCCCGCGGATCCGAGCAGTACTTC. It yields the protein CSVENARGSEQYF.

The chain joins TRBV10-1 to TRBJ2-7; D not certain. The germline gives CDR1 WNHNN, CDR2 SYGVQD (reference sequence). V lost 4 bases, J lost 5 bases, and 12 bases lay in between. This CDR3 spans 13 amino acids. In DNA, the CDR3 is TGCGCCAGCAGTGGGACGACAATGAACGAGCAGTACTTC. Protein: CASSGTTMNEQYF.

The chain uses TRBV18 and TRBJ2-1; no reliable D call. CDR1 KGHSH and CDR2 LQKENI come from the germline V gene. The CDR3 spans 14 residues. Trimming shortened V by 3 bases and J by 4 bases, and 10 bases separated the two germline ends. The CDR3 coding sequence is TGTGCCAGCTCACCCGGGCCCTCATACAATGAGCAGTTCTTC. Amino acid sequence: CASSPGPSYNEQFF.

This clone appeared a few times. V gene TRBV4-1 combines with J gene TRBJ1-1; D is perhaps TRBD1 (6 bases). The V end was cut by 2 bases, the J end by 0 bases, with 13 bases between. Germline CDR1 is MGHRA and CDR2 is YSYEKL. This CDR3 comprises 16 residues. CDR3 loop: CASSQLQTGLNTEAFF. The CDR3 DNA sequence: TGCGCCAGCAGCCAATTACAGACAGGTCTGAACACTGAAGCTTTCTTT.

The V gene is TRBV6-6, the J gene TRBJ1-2, with a possible D match to TRBD1 (6 bases). From germline, CDR1 is MNHNY and CDR2 SVGAGI (reference sequence). V lost 4 bases and J lost 3, with 15 bases in between. The CDR3 runs 15 residues. The CDR3 loop is CASSWSTGADYGYTF. The DNA for the CDR3 is TGTGCCAGCAGTTGGTCGACGGGGGCTGACTATGGCTACACCTTC.

V and J are TRBV4-3 and TRBJ2-1; TRBD1 might be the D (6 bases). Germline CDR1 reads LGHNA; CDR2 reads YSLEER. Trimming removed 0 bases at V and 10 bases at J, with 7 bases between. This CDR3 contains 12 residues. The CDR3 DNA follows: TGCGCCAGCAGCCAAGACGACAGGGAGCAGTTCTTC. Its protein product is CASSQDDREQFF.

The chain joins TRBV6-5 to TRBJ2-7; D is possibly TRBD2 (5 bases). The CDR3 extends over 15 amino acids. The V and J ends lost 5 bases and 3 bases respectively, with 17 bases between them. Germline V CDR1 and CDR2: MNHEY, SVGAGI. The CDR3 here is CASSPRPSGGYEQYF. The CDR3 nucleotides read TGTGCCAGCAGTCCCCGACCCTCTGGAGGCTACGAGCAGTACTTC.